This is a list of T cell receptor beta chains from one sample in a study of a mutant IDH1 vaccine in newly diagnosed glioma. Libraries were prepared by immunoSEQ multiplex PCR; TCRdb keeps only in-frame clonotypes and omits some of them. The sample includes 92,000 or so clones, roughly four fifths of them seen just once. This specimen was PBMCs, taken from a glioma patient treated with radiotherapy, temozolomide or both. The origin of the receptors is a man aged 40-49 years with glioma. Some clones in this sample may be carry-over from other donors' samples. CDR3s include the opening cysteine and the closing phenylalanine or tryptophan. Fields, in order: clone size, D gene, V gene, J gene, CDR3 protein, CDR3 DNA. A D gene is named only where the DNA matches it firmly. Expanded clones are given a class, and other clones once, few, many or no size at all.

-	-	TRBV6-5	TRBJ2-7	CASSYSILGGYEQYF	TGTGCCAGCAGTTACTCGATCTTGGGGGGATACGAGCAGTACTTC
-	-	TRBV18	TRBJ2-4	CASSLGLAKNIQYF	TGTGCCAGCTCACTAGGTCTAGCCAAAAACATTCAGTACTTC
-	-	TRBV7-2	TRBJ1-6	CASSPTRTLNNSPLHF	TGTGCCAGCAGCCCTACCCGGACACTTAATAATTCACCCCTCCACTTT
-	TRBD1	TRBV6-1	TRBJ1-2	CASSEFARTGNYGYTF	TGTGCCAGCAGTGAATTTGCGAGGACAGGCAACTATGGCTACACCTTC
-	-	TRBV10-1	TRBJ1-2	CASPAPGSFYGYTF	TGCGCCAGCCCAGCTCCGGGCAGCTTCTATGGCTACACCTTC
few	TRBD1	TRBV10-2	TRBJ1-6	CASTPTGQGLSPLHF	TGCGCCAGCACCCCTACGGGACAGGGCTTGTCACCCCTCCACTTT
-	-	TRBV15	TRBJ2-2	CATSNIWDTAGELFF	TGTGCCACCAGCAATATATGGGACACGGCCGGGGAGCTGTTTTTT
few	TRBD1	TRBV18	TRBJ1-3	CASSPAGAGGSDTIYF	TGTGCCAGCTCACCGGCCGGGGCAGGGGGCTCGGACACCATATATTTT
-	-	TRBV7-9	TRBJ1-1	CASGLGLEAFF	TGTGCCAGCGGTCTTGGTTTGGAAGCTTTCTTT
-	-	TRBV5-1	TRBJ1-2	CASSLSQGNGYTF	TGCGCCAGCAGCTTGTCCCAGGGGAATGGCTACACCTTC
-	-	TRBV6-1	TRBJ1-1	CASLKKGGTEAFF	TGTGCCAGCTTAAAAAAGGGGGGCACTGAAGCTTTCTTT
-	TRBD1	TRBV5-6	TRBJ2-7	CASSWSPGTAKYEQYF	TGTGCCAGCAGCTGGAGCCCGGGGACAGCGAAATACGAGCAGTACTTC
-	TRBD1	TRBV7-9	TRBJ1-2	CASSSPTGTHGYTF	TGTGCCAGCAGCTCCCCGACAGGGACACATGGCTACACCTTC
-	-	TRBV30	TRBJ1-2	CAWSLAGDGYTF	TGTGCCTGGAGTCTCGCAGGGGATGGCTACACCTTC
-	TRBD2	TRBV6-1	TRBJ2-3	CARAGGPGDTQYF	TGTGCCAGAGCGGGGGGGCCTGGAGATACGCAGTATTTT
medium-sized	TRBD2	TRBV7-9	TRBJ2-1	CASSPSFYAGDEQFF	TGTGCCAGCAGCCCCTCGTTTTATGCGGGGGATGAGCAGTTCTTC
many	-	TRBV5-8	TRBJ1-5	CASSRELVSRGGNQPQHF	TGTGCCAGCAGTCGTGAGCTTGTTAGCAGGGGAGGAAATCAGCCCCAGCATTTT
-	-	TRBV20-1	TRBJ2-7	CSATQLNEQYF	TGCAGTGCTACGCAGTTGAACGAGCAGTACTTC
-	-	TRBV14	TRBJ2-1	CASSQDRGAGYNEQFF	TGTGCCAGCAGCCAAGATCGGGGGGCAGGGTACAATGAGCAGTTCTTC
-	TRBD1	TRBV15	TRBJ1-1	CATSATGGTEAFF	TGTGCCACCAGTGCAACAGGGGGCACTGAAGCTTTCTTT
once	TRBD1	TRBV29-1	TRBJ2-1	CSVATGGSYNEQFF	TGCAGCGTTGCTACAGGGGGCTCGTACAATGAGCAGTTCTTC
-	-	TRBV6-5	TRBJ1-6	CASRDTVNSPLHF	TGTGCCTCTCGGGACACGGTGAATTCACCCCTCCACTTT
-	-	TRBV30	TRBJ1-2	CAWNDRGALVVGYTF	TGTGCCTGGAATGATCGGGGGGCGCTGGTTGTAGGCTACACCTTC
once	-	TRBV4-1	TRBJ1-2	CASSQGGAGANNYGYTF	TGCGCCAGCAGCCAAGGGGGGGCAGGGGCTAATAACTATGGCTACACCTTC